The T cell receptor (beta chain) described here comes from a study of T cells in Graves' hyperthyroidism and ophthalmopathy. CDR1 is MNHNS, CDR2 SASEGT, per germline. Trimming at V came to 6 bases and at J to 6 bases, leaving 11 bases not matched to a gene. This CDR3 spans 14 amino acids. It was RNA transcripts that yielded the amplified TCR beta CDR3 regions. First-round RT-PCR with HTBI primers amplified the TCR CDR3 region. TCRdb processed the multiplex PCR reads anew with MiXCR; each CDR3 protein has one entry. The data show hundreds of thousands of distinct CDR3 sequences, about a sixth seen once. Patients aged 18 to 65 had newly diagnosed hyperthyroidism that had lasted under 2 months. In this sample, this clonotype turned up a few times.

This chain joins TRBV6-1 and TRBJ2-7, with TRBD1 matching over 7 bases. The receptor comes from a woman between 25 and 40 years old with Graves' hyperthyroidism. The sample comprised blood. The CDR3 coding sequence is TGTGCCAGCAGCCGGGACAGACTCTTCTCCGAGCAGTACTTC. Translating it yields CASSRDRLFSEQYF.